This TCR beta chain was sequenced for a study of cytomegalovirus exposure and HLA in healthy donors. The PCR had 60 Vbeta and 13 Jbeta primers. Libraries were prepared by immunoSEQ multiplex PCR; TCRdb keeps only in-frame clonotypes and omits some of them. The top ten clones hold roughly 14% of a sample with 70,000 to 95,000 clones, 70% to 80% of them seen once. Of note for this clone: The antigen is unknown.

Whole-study results and caveats: It has been reported that TCR beta sequences accurately predicted the HLA-A and HLA-B alleles of most subjects.

Trimming shortened V by 1 base and J by 3 bases, and 13 bases separated the two germline ends. Germline CDR1 is PRHDT and CDR2 is FYEKMQ (reference sequence). The CDR3 extends over 15 amino acids. What was sequenced was PBMCs. The TCR comes from a woman between 40 and 55 years old in good health and CMV-seropositive. This chain links TRBV13 with TRBJ2-7; D gene unclear. Written as DNA, the CDR3 is TGTGCCAGCAGCTTAGCTCCCTCTCTAGGCTACGAGCAGTACTTC. The encoded protein is CASSLAPSLGYEQYF.